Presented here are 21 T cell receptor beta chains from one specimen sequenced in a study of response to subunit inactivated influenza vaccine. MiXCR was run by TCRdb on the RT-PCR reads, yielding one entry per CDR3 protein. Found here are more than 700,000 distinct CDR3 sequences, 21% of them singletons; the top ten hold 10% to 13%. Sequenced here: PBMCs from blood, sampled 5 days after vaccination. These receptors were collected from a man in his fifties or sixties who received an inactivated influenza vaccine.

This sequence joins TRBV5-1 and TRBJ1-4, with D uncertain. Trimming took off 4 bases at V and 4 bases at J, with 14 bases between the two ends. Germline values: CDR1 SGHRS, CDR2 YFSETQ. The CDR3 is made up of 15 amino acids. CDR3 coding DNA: TGCGCCAGCAGCCTCGGACCTTCCGATAATGAAAAACTGTTTTTT. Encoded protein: CASSLGPSDNEKLFF.

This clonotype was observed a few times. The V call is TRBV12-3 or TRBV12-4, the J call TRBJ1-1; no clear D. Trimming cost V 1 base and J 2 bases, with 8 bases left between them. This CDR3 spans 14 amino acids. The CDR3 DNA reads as TGTGCCAGCAGTTTAGTCCCACAAAACACTGAAGCTTTCTTT. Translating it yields CASSLVPQNTEAFF.

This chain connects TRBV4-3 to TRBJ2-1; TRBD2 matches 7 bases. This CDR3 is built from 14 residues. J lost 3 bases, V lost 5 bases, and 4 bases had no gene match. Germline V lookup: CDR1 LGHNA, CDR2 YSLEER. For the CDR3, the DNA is TGCGCCAGCAGCTCACGGGGGGTCTACAATGAGCAGTTCTTC. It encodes CASSSRGVYNEQFF.

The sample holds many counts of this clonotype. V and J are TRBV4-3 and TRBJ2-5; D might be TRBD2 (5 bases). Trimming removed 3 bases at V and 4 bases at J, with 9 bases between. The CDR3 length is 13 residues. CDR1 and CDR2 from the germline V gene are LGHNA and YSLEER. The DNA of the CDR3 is TGCGCCAGCAGCCAGAACAGCGGAGAGACCCAGTACTTC. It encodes CASSQNSGETQYF.

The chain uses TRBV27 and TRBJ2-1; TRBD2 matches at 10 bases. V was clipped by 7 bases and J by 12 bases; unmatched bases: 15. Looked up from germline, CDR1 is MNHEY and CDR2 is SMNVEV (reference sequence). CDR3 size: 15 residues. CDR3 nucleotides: TGTGCCAGCACCCAGGGGGCTAGCGGGGGCCGGCGGCAGTTCTTC. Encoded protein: CASTQGASGGRRQFF.

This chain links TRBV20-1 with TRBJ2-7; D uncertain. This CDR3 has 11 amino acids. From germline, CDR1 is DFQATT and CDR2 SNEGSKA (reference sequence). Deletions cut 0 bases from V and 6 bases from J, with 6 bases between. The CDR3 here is CSAREGAEQYF. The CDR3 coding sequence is TGCAGTGCTAGAGAGGGTGCCGAGCAGTACTTC.

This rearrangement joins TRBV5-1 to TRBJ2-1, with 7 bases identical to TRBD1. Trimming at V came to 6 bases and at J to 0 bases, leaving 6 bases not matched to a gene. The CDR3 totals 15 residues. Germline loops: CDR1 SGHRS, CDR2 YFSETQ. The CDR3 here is CASISTGSSYNEQFF. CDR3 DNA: TGCGCCAGCATCTCGACAGGGAGCTCCTACAATGAGCAGTTCTTC.

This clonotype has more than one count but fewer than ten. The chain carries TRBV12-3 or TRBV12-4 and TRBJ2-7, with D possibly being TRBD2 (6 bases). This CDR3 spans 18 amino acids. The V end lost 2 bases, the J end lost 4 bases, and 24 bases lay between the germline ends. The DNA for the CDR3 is TGTGCCAGCAGTTTACGCGCCCTTATGGATCGAGGGACTTACGAGCAGTACTTC. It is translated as CASSLRALMDRGTYEQYF.

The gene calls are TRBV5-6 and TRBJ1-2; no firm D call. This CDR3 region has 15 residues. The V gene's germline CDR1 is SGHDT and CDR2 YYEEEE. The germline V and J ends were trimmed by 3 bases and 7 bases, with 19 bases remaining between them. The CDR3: CASSSITPRDIGYTF. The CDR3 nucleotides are TGTGCCAGCAGCTCGATTACCCCGAGAGACATTGGCTACACCTTC. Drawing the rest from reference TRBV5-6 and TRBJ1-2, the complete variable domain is DAGVTQSPTHLIKTRGQQVTLRCSPKSGHDTVSWYQQALGQGPQFIFQYYEEEERQRGNFPDRFSGHQFPNYSSELNVNALLLGDSALYLCASSSITPRDIGYTFGSGTRLTVV.

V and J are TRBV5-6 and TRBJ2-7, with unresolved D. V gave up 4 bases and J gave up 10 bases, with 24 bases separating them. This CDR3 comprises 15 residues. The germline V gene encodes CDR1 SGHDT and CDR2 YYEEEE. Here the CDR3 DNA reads TGTGCCAGCAGCCTATGGTCACGGGTACCCCGCGAACAGTACTTC. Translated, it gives CASSLWSRVPREQYF. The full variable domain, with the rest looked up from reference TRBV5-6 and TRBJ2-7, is DAGVTQSPTHLIKTRGQQVTLRCSPKSGHDTVSWYQQALGQGPQFIFQYYEEEERQRGNFPDRFSGHQFPNYSSELNVNALLLGDSALYLCASSLWSRVPREQYFGPGTRLTVT.

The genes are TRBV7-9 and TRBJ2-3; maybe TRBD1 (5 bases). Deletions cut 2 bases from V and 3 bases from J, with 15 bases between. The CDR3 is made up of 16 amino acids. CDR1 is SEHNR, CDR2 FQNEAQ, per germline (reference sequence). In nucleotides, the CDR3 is TGTGCCAGCAGCTTATCTGGGGCCGAGGTGACAGATACGCAGTATTTT. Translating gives CASSLSGAEVTDTQYF.

This CDR3 reads CAWSVLGVHNEQFF. The CDR3, as DNA: TGTGCCTGGAGTGTACTAGGGGTCCACAATGAGCAGTTCTTC. The chain has TRBV30 and TRBJ2-1, with D perhaps being TRBD1 or TRBD2 (5 bases each). CDR1 is GTSNPN and CDR2 is SVGIG in the germline V gene (reference sequence). The CDR3 extends over 14 amino acids. V was shortened by 0 bases and J by 5 bases, with 11 bases between the two germline ends.

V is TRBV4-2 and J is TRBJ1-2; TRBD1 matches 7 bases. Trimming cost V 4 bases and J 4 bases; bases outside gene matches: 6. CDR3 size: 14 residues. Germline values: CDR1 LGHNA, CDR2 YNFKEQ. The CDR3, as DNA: TGTGCCAGCAGCCCATCCGGGACAGCCTATGGCTACACCTTC. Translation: CASSPSGTAYGYTF.

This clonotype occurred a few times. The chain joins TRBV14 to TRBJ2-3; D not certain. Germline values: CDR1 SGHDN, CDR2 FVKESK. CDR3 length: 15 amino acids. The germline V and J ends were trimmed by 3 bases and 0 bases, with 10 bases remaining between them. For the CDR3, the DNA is TGTGCCAGCAGCCAGCCCCGAACGAGCACAGATACGCAGTATTTT. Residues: CASSQPRTSTDTQYF.

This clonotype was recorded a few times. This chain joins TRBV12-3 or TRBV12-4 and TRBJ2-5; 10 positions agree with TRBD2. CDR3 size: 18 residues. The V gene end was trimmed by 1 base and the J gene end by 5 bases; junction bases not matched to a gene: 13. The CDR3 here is CASSLGYRSAGGQETQYF. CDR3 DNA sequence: TGTGCCAGCAGTTTAGGGTATAGATCAGCGGGGGGGCAGGAGACCCAGTACTTC.

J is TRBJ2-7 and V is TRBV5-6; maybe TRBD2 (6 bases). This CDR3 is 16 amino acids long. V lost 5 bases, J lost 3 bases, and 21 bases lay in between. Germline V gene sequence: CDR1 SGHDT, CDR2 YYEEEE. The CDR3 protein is CASSSGGRDLYYEQYF. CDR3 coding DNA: TGTGCCAGCAGTTCCGGAGGACGGGACTTGTACTACGAGCAGTACTTC.

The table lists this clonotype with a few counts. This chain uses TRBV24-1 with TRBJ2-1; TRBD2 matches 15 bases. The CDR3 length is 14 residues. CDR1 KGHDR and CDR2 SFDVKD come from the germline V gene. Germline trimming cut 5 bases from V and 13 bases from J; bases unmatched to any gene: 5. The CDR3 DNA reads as TGTGCCACCAGTGGGGGACTAGCGGGAGGTCATCAGTTCTTC. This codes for CATSGGLAGGHQFF.

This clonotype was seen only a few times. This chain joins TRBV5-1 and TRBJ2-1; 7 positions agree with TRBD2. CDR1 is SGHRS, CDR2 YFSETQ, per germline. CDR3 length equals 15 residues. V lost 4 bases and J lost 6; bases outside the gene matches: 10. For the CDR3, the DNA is TGCGCCAGCAGCGAAGCGGGAAGGGCTAGCAATGAGCAGTTCTTC. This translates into CASSEAGRASNEQFF.

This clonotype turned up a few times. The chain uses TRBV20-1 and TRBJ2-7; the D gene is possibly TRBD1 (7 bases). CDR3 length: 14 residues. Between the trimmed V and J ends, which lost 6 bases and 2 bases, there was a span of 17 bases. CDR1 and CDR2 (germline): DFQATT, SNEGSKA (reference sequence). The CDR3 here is CSAKEGTAAYEQYF. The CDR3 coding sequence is TGCAGTGCAAAGGAGGGGACAGCAGCCTACGAGCAGTACTTC.

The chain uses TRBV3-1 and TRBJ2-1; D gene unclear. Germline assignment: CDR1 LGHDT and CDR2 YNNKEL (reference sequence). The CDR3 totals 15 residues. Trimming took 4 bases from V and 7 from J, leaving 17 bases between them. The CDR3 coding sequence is TGTGCCAGCAGCCTTACCGGCTCCTCCGATAATGAGCAGTTCTTC. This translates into CASSLTGSSDNEQFF.

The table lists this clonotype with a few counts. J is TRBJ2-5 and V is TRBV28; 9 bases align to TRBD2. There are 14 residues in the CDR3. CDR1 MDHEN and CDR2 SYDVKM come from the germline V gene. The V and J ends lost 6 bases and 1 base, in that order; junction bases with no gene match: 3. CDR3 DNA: TGTGCCAGCAGGCGGGGGGGCCGCCAAGAGACCCAGTACTTC. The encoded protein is CASRRGGRQETQYF.